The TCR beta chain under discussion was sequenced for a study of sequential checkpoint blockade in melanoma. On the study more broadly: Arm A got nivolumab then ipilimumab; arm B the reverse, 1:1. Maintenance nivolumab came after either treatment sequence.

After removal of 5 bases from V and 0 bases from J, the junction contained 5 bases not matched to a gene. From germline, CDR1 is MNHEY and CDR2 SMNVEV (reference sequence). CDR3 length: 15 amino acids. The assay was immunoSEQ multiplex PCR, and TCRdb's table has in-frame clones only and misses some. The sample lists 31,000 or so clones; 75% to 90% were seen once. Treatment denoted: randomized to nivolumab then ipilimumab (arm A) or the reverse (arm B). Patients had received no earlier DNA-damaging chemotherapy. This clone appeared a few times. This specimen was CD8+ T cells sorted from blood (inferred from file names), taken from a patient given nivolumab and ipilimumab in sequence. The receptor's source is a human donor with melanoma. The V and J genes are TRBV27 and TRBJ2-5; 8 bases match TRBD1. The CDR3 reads CASSPTGGYQETQYF. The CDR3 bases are TGTGCCAGCAGTCCAACAGGGGGGTACCAAGAGACCCAGTACTTC.